This T cell receptor beta chain was observed in a study of shared clonotypes between healthy human individuals. Study overall: A few men and two women, aged 18 to 49, were donors.

Some 30,000 T cell genomes, or about 200 ng DNA, went into the sorted-subset replicate PCRs. This table comes from immunoSEQ multiplex PCR, and its TCRdb copy is limited to in-frame clones, with some not included. The table shows 300,000 to 400,000 clones, with 87% occurring only once. CDR1 SGHAT and CDR2 FQNNGV come from the germline V gene. The CDR3 totals 17 residues. With V trimmed by 2 bases and J by 2 bases, 10 bases remained unmatched. Sequencing was carried out using memory CD8+ T cells sorted from blood. Described subset: CD45RO+ cells pooled with CCR7-negative TemRA cells. The rearrangement uses TRBV11-2 and TRBJ2-3; 7 bases are a match to TRBD1. This receptor was identified in a young man in good health. Here the CDR3 DNA reads TGTGCCAGCAGCTTAATCGCAGGGGGTACCCTCACAGATACGCAGTATTTT. Translating gives CASSLIAGGTLTDTQYF.